This TCR beta chain was profiled in a study of type 1 and type 2 diabetes patients. On this clonotype itself: Its target is not known.

Regarding the study as a whole: With limited T2D and control samples, some T1D-only expanded clones may not be T1D-specific. V and J gene usage correlated at about 0.97 between type 2 diabetes and control samples.

Anyone with other autoimmune disease or infection in the prior four weeks was excluded. The PCR template was genomic DNA. A primer set of 30 forward and 13 reverse primers amplified the CDR3. MiXCR was run by TCRdb on the multiplex PCR reads, yielding one entry per CDR3 protein. Here the sample spans approximately 260,000 distinct CDR3 sequences, 40% to 50% being singletons. V was clipped by 1 base and J by 6 bases; unmatched bases: 9. The CDR3 is 15 amino acids. Germline V gene sequence: CDR1 GTSNPN, CDR2 SVGIG (reference sequence). This chain connects TRBV30 to TRBJ1-1; TRBD1 matches at 9 bases. The sequenced material came from peripheral blood mononuclear cells (PBMCs). The receptor's source is a man younger than 30 with type 2 diabetes. CDR3 residues: CAWSELDRGTSEAFF. The CDR3 bases are TGTGCCTGGAGTGAGCTGGACAGGGGTACGTCTGAAGCTTTCTTT.